The 3 T cell receptor beta chains in this list originate from one sample, sequenced in a study of neoadjuvant anti-PD-1 for oral cavity cancer. The table came from immunoSEQ multiplex PCR; TCRdb's copy has only in-frame clones and leaves some out. The sample yields roughly 16,000 clones, roughly two fifths seen once. Time point here: after neoadjuvant nivolumab, at surgical resection. The sample in question was tumor tissue, obtained after nivolumab (anti-PD-1) treatment. Receptors originate from a person aged 40-85 years with oral cavity squamous cell carcinoma.

The chain uses TRBV30 and TRBJ1-1, with no clear D. In germline, CDR1 is GTSNPN, CDR2 SVGIG (reference sequence). V lost 2 bases and J lost 6, with 13 bases in between. This CDR3 is 13 amino acids long. This chain's CDR3 is CAWSLASASEAFF. Written as DNA, the CDR3 is TGTGCCTGGAGTCTTGCTAGTGCCTCTGAAGCTTTCTTT.

This chain uses TRBV6-5 with TRBJ2-2, with TRBD1 as a possible D gene (5 bases). Trimming cost V 7 bases and J 7 bases, with 7 bases left between them. In germline, CDR1 is MNHEY, CDR2 SVGAGI. The CDR3 length is 11 residues. DNA of the CDR3: TGTGCCAGCAATCAGGGCGGGGAGCTGTTTTTT. As protein: CASNQGGELFF.

Within the sample, this clone is medium-sized. The chain carries TRBV5-1 and TRBJ2-5; unclear D gene. There are 12 residues in the CDR3. The germline V gene has CDR1 SGHRS and CDR2 YFSETQ. Trimming left V 0 bases short and J 2 bases short, with 2 bases between. CDR3 region: CASSLEQETQYF. The CDR3 bases are TGCGCCAGCAGCTTGGAACAAGAGACCCAGTACTTC. The full variable domain, in which reference TRBV5-1 and TRBJ2-5 provide the parts outside the CDR3, is KAGVTQTPRYLIKTRGQQVTLSCSPISGHRSVSWYQQTPGQGLQFLFEYFSETQRNKGNFPGRFSGRQFSNSRSEMNVSTLELGDSALYLCASSLEQETQYFGPGTRLLVL.